The clone carrying this T cell receptor beta chain was seen at least ten times. Antigen: not known. This entry belongs to a study of blood T cells in healthy people across ages. Combining a sample-barcoded 5' primer with a J-beta primer mix, a second PCR ran for about 7 to 11 cycles. In TCRdb, the 5' RACE reads were re-called with MiXCR into one record per CDR3 protein. The repertoire has hundreds of thousands of distinct CDR3 sequences, roughly 32% of them found once; the top ten carry 15% to 17%. General observations from the study: A roughly linear age-dependent decrease characterized TCR beta diversity per million T cells. Both higher diversity and more naive CD4+ cells marked long-lived donors when set against aged donors.

This CDR3 has 15 residues. Trimming left V 3 bases short and J 1 base short, with 12 bases between. Germline CDR1 KGHSH, CDR2 LQKENI. The origin of this receptor is an elderly woman in good health. The chain uses TRBV18 and TRBJ2-5; a weak D match, TRBD1 (6 bases). Specimen: blood. The CDR3 loop reads CASSPGTGPQETQYF. The CDR3 nucleotides are TGTGCCAGCTCACCGGGAACAGGGCCCCAAGAGACCCAGTACTTC.